This TCR beta chain was captured in a study of response to subunit inactivated influenza vaccine. TCRdb passed the RT-PCR reads through MiXCR, listing each CDR3 protein once. This sample has roughly 570,000 distinct CDR3 sequences, with 10% to 15% found just once. Remarks on this clonotype: Antigen specificity is unknown.

Notes on the study in general: Authors suggested each seasonal flu vaccination may recruit only limited numbers of new T cells.

V lost 7 bases and J 3 bases, leaving 19 bases between the germline ends. The CDR3 runs 15 residues. The V gene's germline CDR1 is DFQATT and CDR2 SNEGSKA (reference sequence). The rearrangement links TRBV20-1 to TRBJ1-5; tentative D call: TRBD1 (6 bases). The sequencing here drew on PBMCs from blood, taken 40 to 50 days after vaccination. This TCR derives from a man aged 45-65 years who received an inactivated influenza vaccine. CDR3 region: CSVTPPTGFNQPQHF. As DNA, the CDR3 is TGCAGTGTCACACCACCAACAGGGTTCAATCAGCCCCAGCATTTT.